The entry that follows covers one TCR beta chain sequence. This sample was taken from a study of monozygotic twins with inflammatory bowel disease. The germline gives CDR1 KGHDR, CDR2 SFDVKD. This CDR3 is 15 amino acids long. TCRdb re-analyzed the 5' RACE reads; it lists each CDR3 protein once, without DNA. This table lists 200,000 to 250,000 distinct CDR3 sequences. Every donor provided one blood sample measuring 2.5 to 3 ml. Sequenced sample: blood. This sequence was found in a human donor with ulcerative colitis or Crohn's disease, or a healthy co-twin of an affected twin (not recorded which). J is TRBJ1-4 and V is TRBV24-1; TCRdb designates TRBD1, a call that cannot be tested without DNA. The CDR3 sequence is CATCRRTVTNEKLFF.